Sequencing of this TCR beta chain was carried out in a study of cytomegalovirus exposure and HLA in healthy donors. In the study overall: The study placed around 80% of its 398 genotyped donors in the Caucasian-associated ancestry cluster.

Primers: 60 Vbeta forward and 13 Jbeta reverse. The method was immunoSEQ multiplex PCR; TCRdb's version includes in-frame clones alone and lacks a portion of them. The sample records tens of thousands of clones, around 67% being singletons. This CDR3 spans 16 amino acids. Germline V gives CDR1 LGHNA, CDR2 YNFKEQ. Trimming took off 0 bases at V and 2 bases at J, with 11 bases between the two ends. The sample was PBMCs. This sequence joins TRBV4-2 and TRBJ1-3, with a tentative D call TRBD1 (6 bases). This TCR came from a woman in her 50s in good health and CMV-seropositive. The CDR3: CASSQEVAGAGNTIYF. The CDR3 DNA reads TGTGCCAGCAGCCAAGAGGTGGCAGGGGCTGGAAACACCATATATTTT.